These T cell receptor beta chains were read from a single sample in a study of CD8+ T cells in alopecia areata. Assay used: immunoSEQ multiplex PCR; TCRdb lists only in-frame clones, some missing. The profile shows more than 200,000 clones, around 66% of them singletons. The source was CD4+ T cells sorted from blood, collected at week 4, from a patient treated with tofacitinib. The receptors stem from a human donor with alopecia areata. Each CDR3 is given with its conserved first and last residue. The D gene is left open where the match is weak. Size values are once, few and many counts, or a class for expanded clones, and some rows have none.

size: .
J: TRBJ1-2
V: TRBV29-1
D: .
CDR3: CSVGGLDAYGYTF
DNA: TGCAGCGTTGGGGGTTTAGACGCCTATGGCTACACCTTC

size: once
J: TRBJ1-3
V: TRBV11-1
D: TRBD1
CDR3: CASRRTGSSGNTIYF
DNA: TGTGCCAGCAGACGGACAGGTTCCTCTGGAAACACCATATATTTT

size: .
J: TRBJ1-1
V: TRBV18
D: .
CDR3: CASSLSTNTEAFF
DNA: TGTGCCAGCTCACTATCCACGAACACTGAAGCTTTCTTT

size: once
J: TRBJ2-5
V: TRBV4-1
D: TRBD2
CDR3: CASSQDPWTSGYQETQYF
DNA: TGCGCCAGCAGCCAAGATCCCTGGACTAGCGGGTACCAAGAGACCCAGTACTTC

size: .
J: TRBJ1-5
V: TRBV18
D: TRBD1
CDR3: CASSPQGGNQPQHF
DNA: TGTGCCAGCTCACCCCAGGGGGGAAATCAGCCCCAGCATTTT

size: .
J: TRBJ2-2
V: TRBV11-1
D: TRBD1
CDR3: CASSLDDRDTGELFF
DNA: TGTGCCAGCAGCTTAGATGACAGGGACACCGGGGAGCTGTTTTTT

size: .
J: TRBJ2-4
V: TRBV30
D: .
CDR3: CAWSQVPKNIQYF
DNA: TGTGCCTGGAGTCAGGTTCCCAAAAACATTCAGTACTTC

size: once
J: TRBJ1-5
V: TRBV6-1
D: .
CDR3: CASRPGTNQPQHF
DNA: TGTGCCAGCAGACCAGGGACGAATCAGCCCCAGCATTTT

size: .
J: TRBJ2-7
V: TRBV7-9
D: .
CDR3: CASSLDLSSYEQYF
DNA: TGTGCCAGCAGCTTAGATCTTAGCTCCTACGAGCAGTACTTC

size: .
J: TRBJ2-2
V: TRBV2
D: .
CDR3: CASSGLGASNTGELFF
DNA: TGTGCCAGCAGCGGCCTAGGGGCCTCGAACACCGGGGAGCTGTTTTTT

size: once
J: TRBJ1-1
V: TRBV29-1
D: .
CDR3: CSVGRELNTEAFF
DNA: TGCAGCGTTGGGAGGGAATTGAACACTGAAGCTTTCTTT

size: few
J: TRBJ2-3
V: TRBV6-5
D: TRBD2
CDR3: CASSSRSSGGTDTQYF
DNA: TGTGCCAGCAGTTCCCGGTCTAGCGGGGGGACAGATACGCAGTATTTT

size: .
J: TRBJ1-2
V: TRBV7-9
D: .
CDR3: CASSLKGGEGYTF
DNA: TGTGCCAGCAGCTTAAAAGGAGGGGAGGGCTACACCTTC

size: .
J: TRBJ1-5
V: TRBV7-2
D: TRBD1
CDR3: CASSWGQIGVGTQPQHF
DNA: TGTGCCAGCAGCTGGGGACAGATCGGAGTAGGCACTCAGCCCCAGCATTTT

size: .
J: TRBJ2-5
V: TRBV7-2
D: .
CDR3: CASSLEATSRETQYF
DNA: TGTGCCAGCAGCTTAGAGGCCACTAGTCGGGAGACCCAGTACTTC

size: .
J: TRBJ2-7
V: TRBV11-2
D: .
CDR3: CASSLDLQAYEQYF
DNA: TGTGCCAGCAGCTTAGACCTCCAAGCCTACGAGCAGTACTTC

size: .
J: TRBJ1-5
V: TRBV29-1
D: TRBD1
CDR3: CSVSKTGVDQPQHF
DNA: TGCAGCGTTTCGAAGACAGGGGTAGATCAGCCCCAGCATTTT

size: few
J: TRBJ2-2
V: TRBV2
D: TRBD2
CDR3: CASSELAGDTGELFF
DNA: TGTGCCAGCAGTGAACTAGCGGGGGACACCGGGGAGCTGTTTTTT

size: .
J: TRBJ2-7
V: TRBV9
D: TRBD2
CDR3: CASSVGSGVYYEQYF
DNA: TGTGCCAGCAGCGTAGGGAGCGGGGTATACTACGAGCAGTACTTC

size: .
J: TRBJ1-6
V: TRBV19
D: .
CDR3: CASGSYNSPLHF
DNA: TGTGCCAGTGGCTCCTATAATTCACCCCTCCACTTT

size: .
J: TRBJ2-5
V: TRBV7-6
D: .
CDR3: CASSLGVTGQETQYF
DNA: TGTGCCAGCAGCTTAGGGGTTACAGGGCAAGAGACCCAGTACTTC

size: once
J: TRBJ2-7
V: TRBV18
D: .
CDR3: CASSPQGGSYEQYF
DNA: TGTGCCAGCTCCCCGCAGGGAGGATCCTACGAGCAGTACTTC

size: .
J: TRBJ1-5
V: TRBV7-2
D: .
CDR3: CASSLIGRSNQPQHF
DNA: TGTGCCAGCAGCTTAATTGGGCGTAGCAATCAGCCCCAGCATTTT

size: .
J: TRBJ2-1
V: TRBV7-2
D: TRBD2
CDR3: CASSTWTSGSEQFF
DNA: TGTGCCAGCAGCACCTGGACTAGCGGGTCGGAGCAGTTCTTC

size: .
J: TRBJ2-3
V: TRBV2
D: .
CDR3: CASSRLPTDTQYF
DNA: TGTGCCAGCAGTAGGCTACCCACAGATACGCAGTATTTT

size: .
J: TRBJ2-1
V: TRBV2
D: .
CDR3: CASRMPDAYNEQFF
DNA: TGTGCCAGCAGGATGCCCGACGCCTACAATGAGCAGTTCTTC

size: few
J: TRBJ1-6
V: TRBV9
D: TRBD1
CDR3: CASSVSGTGSPLHF
DNA: TGTGCCAGCAGCGTATCCGGGACAGGGTCACCCCTCCACTTT

size: .
J: TRBJ1-1
V: TRBV6-5
D: .
CDR3: CASSYRAELTEAFF
DNA: TGTGCCAGCAGTTACAGGGCCGAACTGACTGAAGCTTTCTTT

size: .
J: TRBJ1-6
V: TRBV30
D: TRBD1
CDR3: CAWSGQGIRNSPLHF
DNA: TGTGCCTGGAGTGGACAGGGGATCCGGAATTCACCCCTCCACTTT

size: .
J: TRBJ2-5
V: TRBV4-3
D: TRBD2
CDR3: CASSQDRRGGRETQYF
DNA: TGCGCCAGCAGCCAAGATCGGCGGGGGGGCCGGGAGACCCAGTACTTC

size: .
J: TRBJ1-6
V: TRBV13
D: .
CDR3: CASSQTGRFSYNSPLHF
DNA: TGTGCCAGCAGCCAAACAGGGCGCTTCTCCTATAATTCACCCCTCCACTTT

size: .
J: TRBJ2-5
V: TRBV5-1
D: .
CDR3: CASSLRDRETQYF
DNA: TGCGCCAGCAGCTTGAGGGATAGGGAGACCCAGTACTTC

size: .
J: TRBJ1-5
V: TRBV20-1
D: .
CDR3: CWAVPHWTQHF
DNA: TGCTGGGCGGTTCCACACTGGACCCAGCATTTT

size: .
J: TRBJ2-3
V: TRBV5-4
D: TRBD2
CDR3: CASSGRLAGERTDTQYF
DNA: TGTGCCAGCAGCGGGCGACTAGCGGGGGAGAGGACAGATACGCAGTATTTT

size: .
J: TRBJ1-1
V: TRBV18
D: .
CDR3: CASSEGMNTEAFF
DNA: TGTGCCAGCTCCGAGGGAATGAACACTGAAGCTTTCTTT

size: .
J: TRBJ1-2
V: TRBV5-6
D: .
CDR3: CASRPDTDYGYTF
DNA: TGTGCCAGCAGACCGGACACGGACTATGGCTACACCTTC

size: .
J: TRBJ2-7
V: TRBV7-9
D: TRBD2
CDR3: CASSRSGAEDEQYF
DNA: TGTGCCAGCAGCCGTAGCGGGGCCGAGGACGAGCAGTACTTC

size: .
J: TRBJ1-3
V: TRBV29-1
D: .
CDR3: CSVTPDSGGNTIYF
DNA: TGCAGCGTCACCCCCGACAGCGGAGGAAACACCATATATTTT

size: few
J: TRBJ2-5
V: TRBV5-1
D: .
CDR3: CASRAGQPKKETQYF
DNA: TGCGCCAGCAGAGCCGGACAGCCCAAAAAAGAGACCCAGTACTTC

size: .
J: TRBJ1-2
V: TRBV9
D: .
CDR3: CASSGGGRGSHYGYTF
DNA: TGTGCCAGCAGCGGAGGAGGCCGGGGCTCGCACTATGGCTACACCTTC

size: few
J: TRBJ2-2
V: TRBV7-2
D: TRBD2
CDR3: CASKLAGNTGELFF
DNA: TGTGCCAGCAAGTTAGCGGGGAACACCGGGGAGCTGTTTTTT

size: .
J: TRBJ1-1
V: TRBV30
D: .
CDR3: CALNRASTEAFF
DNA: TGTGCCTTGAACAGGGCAAGCACTGAAGCTTTCTTT

size: .
J: TRBJ2-3
V: TRBV30
D: .
CDR3: CAWSVRVTDTQYF
DNA: TGTGCCTGGAGTGTACGTGTCACAGATACGCAGTATTTT

size: .
J: TRBJ1-2
V: TRBV7-9
D: TRBD1
CDR3: CASSPGQGAYNYGYTF
DNA: TGTGCCAGCAGTCCGGGACAGGGGGCCTATAACTATGGCTACACCTTC

size: .
J: TRBJ1-6
V: TRBV7-9
D: .
CDR3: CASSLAGGSYNSPLHF
DNA: TGTGCCAGCAGCTTAGCAGGGGGCTCCTATAATTCACCCCTCCACTTT

size: .
J: TRBJ1-1
V: TRBV5-1
D: .
CDR3: CASSFGWNTEAFF
DNA: TGCGCCAGCAGCTTCGGGTGGAACACTGAAGCTTTCTTT

size: .
J: TRBJ1-1
V: TRBV7-9
D: .
CDR3: CASSLVRTAYGAFF
DNA: TGTGCCAGCAGCTTAGTCCGGACAGCCTATGGGGCTTTCTTT

size: .
J: TRBJ1-2
V: TRBV30
D: .
CDR3: CAWSVGQGYGYTF
DNA: TGTGCCTGGAGTGTAGGGCAGGGTTATGGCTACACCTTC

size: .
J: TRBJ1-6
V: TRBV30
D: TRBD1
CDR3: CAWSPFGTVNSPLHF
DNA: TGTGCCTGGAGTCCCTTCGGGACAGTCAATTCACCCCTCCACTTT

size: .
J: TRBJ2-6
V: TRBV6-5
D: .
CDR3: CASSLRGSGANVLTF
DNA: TGTGCCAGCAGTTTGCGTGGCTCTGGGGCCAACGTCCTGACTTTC

size: .
J: TRBJ2-1
V: TRBV15
D: .
CDR3: CATSRDPGSYNEQFF
DNA: TGTGCCACCAGCAGAGACCCCGGCTCCTACAATGAGCAGTTCTTC

size: .
J: TRBJ1-2
V: TRBV10-3
D: TRBD1
CDR3: CAINSGDRVYGYTF
DNA: TGTGCCATCAACTCCGGGGACAGGGTTTATGGCTACACCTTC

size: .
J: TRBJ2-3
V: TRBV29-1
D: .
CDR3: CSVGQNTDTQYF
DNA: TGCAGCGTTGGACAGAACACAGATACGCAGTATTTT

size: .
J: TRBJ1-2
V: TRBV5-6
D: .
CDR3: CASSFGYIRGYTF
DNA: TGTGCCAGCAGCTTTGGATACATTCGAGGCTACACCTTC

size: .
J: TRBJ1-4
V: TRBV5-1
D: .
CDR3: CASTRDNEKLFF
DNA: TGCGCCAGCACGAGGGATAATGAAAAACTGTTTTTT

size: few
J: TRBJ1-1
V: TRBV5-4
D: TRBD1
CDR3: CASSLGGQGARAEAFF
DNA: TGTGCCAGCAGCTTGGGAGGACAGGGGGCGAGAGCTGAAGCTTTCTTT

size: .
J: TRBJ1-1
V: TRBV2
D: TRBD1
CDR3: CASSEQGGNTEAFF
DNA: TGTGCCAGCAGCGAACAGGGGGGGAACACTGAAGCTTTCTTT

size: .
J: TRBJ1-4
V: TRBV2
D: .
CDR3: CASSRGWANEKLFF
DNA: TGTGCCAGCAGTAGAGGGTGGGCTAATGAAAAACTGTTTTTT

size: .
J: TRBJ2-5
V: TRBV11-2
D: .
CDR3: CASSLYRGYQETQYF
DNA: TGTGCCAGCAGCTTATATAGGGGATACCAAGAGACCCAGTACTTC

size: .
J: TRBJ1-1
V: TRBV6-7
D: .
CDR3: CASSYTEAFF
DNA: TGTGCCAGCAGTTACACTGAAGCTTTCTTT